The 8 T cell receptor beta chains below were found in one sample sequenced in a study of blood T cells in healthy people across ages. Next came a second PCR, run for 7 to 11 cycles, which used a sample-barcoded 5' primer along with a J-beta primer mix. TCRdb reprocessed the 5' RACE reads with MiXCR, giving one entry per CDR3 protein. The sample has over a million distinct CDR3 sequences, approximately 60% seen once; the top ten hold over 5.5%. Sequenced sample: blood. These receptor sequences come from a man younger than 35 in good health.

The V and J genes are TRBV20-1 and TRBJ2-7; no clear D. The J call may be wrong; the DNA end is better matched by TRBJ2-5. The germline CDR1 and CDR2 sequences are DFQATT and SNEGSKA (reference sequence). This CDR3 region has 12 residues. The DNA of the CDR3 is TGCAGTGCAGGATGGGTCCGGGAGACCCAGTACTTC. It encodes CSAGWVRETQYF.

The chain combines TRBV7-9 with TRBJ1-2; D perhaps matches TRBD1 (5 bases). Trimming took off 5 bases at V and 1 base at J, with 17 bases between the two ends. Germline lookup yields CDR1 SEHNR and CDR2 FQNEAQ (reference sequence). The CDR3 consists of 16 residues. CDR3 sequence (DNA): TGTGCCAGCAGCCGCGTCGGGGACGGTATTAACTATGGCTACACCTTC. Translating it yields CASSRVGDGINYGYTF.

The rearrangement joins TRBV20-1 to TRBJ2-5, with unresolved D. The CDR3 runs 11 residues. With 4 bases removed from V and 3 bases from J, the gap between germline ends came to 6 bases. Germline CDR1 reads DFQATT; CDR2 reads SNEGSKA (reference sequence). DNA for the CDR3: TGCAGTGCTATAGTAGAAGAGACCCAGTACTTC. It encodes CSAIVEETQYF.

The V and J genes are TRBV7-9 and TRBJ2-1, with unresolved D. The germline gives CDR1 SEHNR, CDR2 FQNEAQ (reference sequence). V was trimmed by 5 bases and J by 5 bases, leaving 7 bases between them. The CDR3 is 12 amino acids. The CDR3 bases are TGTGCCAGCAGCCGAGACGACAATGAGCAGTTCTTC. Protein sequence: CASSRDDNEQFF.

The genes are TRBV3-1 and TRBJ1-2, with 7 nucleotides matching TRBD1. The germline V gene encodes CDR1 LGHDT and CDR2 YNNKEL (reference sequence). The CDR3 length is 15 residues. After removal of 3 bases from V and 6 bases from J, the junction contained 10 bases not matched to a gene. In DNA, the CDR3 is TGTGCCAGCAGCCATGTTGGACAGGTGGAGGATGGCTACACCTTC. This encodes CASSHVGQVEDGYTF.

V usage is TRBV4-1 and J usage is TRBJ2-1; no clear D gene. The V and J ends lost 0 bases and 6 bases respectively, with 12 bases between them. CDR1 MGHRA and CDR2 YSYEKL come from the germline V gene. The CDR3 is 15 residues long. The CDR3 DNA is TGCGCCAGCAGCCAAGATAGTGATTTGGGCAATGAGCAGTTCTTC. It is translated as CASSQDSDLGNEQFF.

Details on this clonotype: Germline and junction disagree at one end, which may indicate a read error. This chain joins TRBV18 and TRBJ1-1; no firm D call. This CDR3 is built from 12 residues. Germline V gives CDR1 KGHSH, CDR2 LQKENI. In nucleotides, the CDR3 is TGTGCCAGCTCACCAGGGAACACTAAAGCTTTCTTT. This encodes CASSPGNTKAFF. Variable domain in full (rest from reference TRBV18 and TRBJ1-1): NAGVMQNPRHLVRRRGQEARLRCSPMKGHSHVYWYRQLPEEGLKFMVYLQKENIIDESGMPKERFSAEFPKEGPSILRIQQVVRGDSAAYFCASSPGNTKAFFGQGTRLTVV.

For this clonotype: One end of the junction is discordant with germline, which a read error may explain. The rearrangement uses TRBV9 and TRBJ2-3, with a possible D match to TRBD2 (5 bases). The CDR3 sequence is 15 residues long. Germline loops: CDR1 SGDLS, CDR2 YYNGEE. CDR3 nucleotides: TGTGCCAGCAGCGTAGTATCGGGTACTAGAGATACGCGGTATTTT. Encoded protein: CASSVVSGTRDTRYF. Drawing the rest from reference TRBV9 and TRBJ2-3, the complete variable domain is DSGVTQTPKHLITATGQRVTLRCSPRSGDLSVYWYQQSLDQGLQFLIQYYNGEERAKGNILERFSAQQFPDLHSELNLSSLELGDSALYFCASSVVSGTRDTRYFGPGTRLTVL.